This TCR beta chain was recovered during a study of T cells after yellow fever vaccination. This CDR3 spans 13 amino acids. Germline V CDR1 and CDR2: DFQATT, SNEGSKA (reference sequence). V shed 5 bases and J 3 bases; nucleotides not matched to a gene: 6. This clonotype came up many times. TCRdb re-analysed the 5' RACE reads in MiXCR, keeping a single row per CDR3 protein. The table includes over 300,000 distinct CDR3 sequences, approximately 4% detected once. The chain couples TRBV20-1 to TRBJ1-2; 7 bases line up with TRBD1. The TCR originated in a man in his late teens or twenties who received the YFV17D yellow fever vaccine. Sample: PBMCs, taken 5 days after the yellow fever booster vaccination. The CDR3 sequence: CSAPQTGYYGYTF. The DNA of the CDR3 is TGCAGTGCTCCCCAGACAGGGTACTATGGCTACACCTTC.